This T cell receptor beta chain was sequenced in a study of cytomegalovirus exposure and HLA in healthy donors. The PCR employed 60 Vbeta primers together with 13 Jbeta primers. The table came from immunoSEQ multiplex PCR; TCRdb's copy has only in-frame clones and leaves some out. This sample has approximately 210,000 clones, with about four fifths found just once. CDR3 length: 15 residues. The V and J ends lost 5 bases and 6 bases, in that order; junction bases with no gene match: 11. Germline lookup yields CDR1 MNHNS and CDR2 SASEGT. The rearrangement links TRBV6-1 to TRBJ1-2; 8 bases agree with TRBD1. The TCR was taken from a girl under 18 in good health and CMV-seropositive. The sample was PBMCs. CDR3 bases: TGTGCCAGCAGTAGATGGGACAGGATGGAGGATGGCTACACCTTC. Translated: CASSRWDRMEDGYTF.